This T cell receptor beta chain emerged from a study of blood T cell repertoires in COVID-19. Study information: PBMCs, B-cell-depleted T cells, or T cells were the source of the cDNA or gDNA that made up the material.

The germline V gene has CDR1 MDHEN and CDR2 SYDVKM. J lost 0 bases, V lost 4 bases, and 6 bases had no gene match. The CDR3 is 17 residues long. Per the authors' pipeline: Reference gene primer amplification in the assay estimated nucleated cell counts. Assay: immunoSEQ multiplex PCR; the TCRdb copy retains only in-frame clones and omits some. V and J calls and clone size are those listed in that table; D and trimming were worked out from the DNA. The data contain approximately 500,000 clones, approximately 85% of them singletons. This clone has just one count. The sample taken for sequencing was peripheral blood. The chain couples TRBV28 to TRBJ1-6, with TRBD1 matching over 7 bases. This sequence was found in a human donor in a cohort sampled during active COVID-19. CDR3 protein: CASSSRDSSSYNSPLHF. CDR3 coding DNA: TGTGCCAGCAGTTCTCGGGACAGTAGCTCCTATAATTCACCCCTCCACTTT. The whole variable domain, filled in from reference TRBV28 and TRBJ1-6, reads DVKVTQSSRYLVKRTGEKVFLECVQDMDHENMFWYRQDPGLGLRLIYFSYDVKMKEKGDIPEGYSVSREKKERFSLILESASTNQTSMYLCASSSRDSSSYNSPLHFGNGTRLTVT.